This T cell receptor beta chain was observed in a study of T cell responses to AZD1222 COVID-19 vaccine. Looking at the study overall: Second doses were pooled across both intervals (about 4 or about 12 weeks). Study-wide results and limits: Spike regions recognized by vaccine-associated CD4 TCRs spanned the protein, led by 160-218 and 743-854. Clonal diversity was possibly underestimated; the donors were predominantly white British and more often female.

Notes on this clone: What it recognizes is unknown.

The repertoire was sequenced with immunoSEQ multiplex PCR; TCRdb's copy has only in-frame clones and lacks some. The table records 150,000 to 200,000 clones, about 90% of them present only once. The CDR3 sequence is 14 residues long. The V and J ends lost 3 bases and 6 bases respectively, with 13 bases between them. Germline CDR1 is MNHNS and CDR2 is SASEGT. This receptor was obtained from an adult in good health. Source: peripheral blood, taken on day 0 of AZD1222 vaccination. V and J are TRBV6-1 and TRBJ2-3, with a weak D call TRBD1 (5 bases). The CDR3 here is CASSDDLQGDTQYF. In DNA, the CDR3 is TGTGCCAGCAGTGACGACCTCCAGGGCGATACGCAGTATTTT.